This T cell receptor beta chain was found in a study of blood T cell repertoires in COVID-19 (dated by TCRdb to about 2020). Regarding the research as a whole: Samples from collaborators originated in the United States, Italy and Spain and spanned both the acute and convalescent phases of COVID-19. The prospective study material was composed of cDNA or gDNA derived from T cells, B-cell-depleted T cells, or PBMCs. Deeply sampled blood TCRbeta repertoires from subjects exposed to, actively infected with, or recovered from COVID-19 were included in the dataset. A freely available public database, intended as a resource for researchers studying the immune response to SARS-CoV-2, is where the repertoires were released. The samples were drawn from two sources: the first 160 participants of the ongoing ImmuneRACE study, and 1,000 to 1,500 subjects contributed by 6 global collaborators. Sample metadata almost always included a de-identified subject ID, COVID-19 status, age in years and sex. Where available, HLA class I and class II types were obtained from metadata supplied by the sample provider rather than from assay-based typing. Overall results and qualifications from the work: The amount of clinical and demographic metadata varied by source and participant and was provided uncurated.

TCRbeta CDR3 regions were amplified from genomic DNA by means of the immunoSEQ Assay, a bias-controlled multiplex PCR. Concerning the study's data processing: Nucleated cell counts per sample were estimated from amplification of reference gene primers within the assay. To quantify the absolute abundance of each unique TCRbeta CDR3 rearrangement, sequence reads were collapsed and filtered. For each sample, productive Simpson clonality was calculated as the square root of Simpson's diversity index over productive rearrangements. TCRdb took this table from immuneACCESS and kept in-frame rearrangements with V and J called. Such tables lack part of the clones; where checked against another copy, unresolved V genes explain under half of the gap, and the rest is unexplained. That table supplies the V and J calls and clone size; D and trimming were determined from the DNA. The sample table holds roughly 200,000 clones, of which 86% were seen once. 3% to 4.5% of the sample lies in the top ten.

The germline V gene (reference sequence) specifies LGHDT as CDR1 and YNNKEL as CDR2. The V end loses 4 bases and the J end loses 4 bases, and a stretch of 13 bases separates them. The CDR3 has 14 amino acids, counting the end cysteine and phenylalanine. Only CDR3 DNA remains: 42 bases, in frame from the first base. About this clone itself: No antigen is known for it. Per-base qualities were not stored, and no clone one base away is much larger.

In the prospective study, participants were about 18 to 100 years old, resided in about 25 geographic areas of the United States, and were enrolled through a virtual design. In the prospective study, participants were assigned to cohorts based on the clinical history participants reported in a screening survey and a study questionnaire. Each participant in the prospective study had whole blood, serum and a nasopharyngeal or oropharyngeal swab collected by mobile phlebotomists. Over a roughly 2-month period, participants in the prospective study had the option of providing additional blood draws and questionnaires. Prospective study blood samples were shipped either frozen or at room temperature before DNA extraction.

The chain uses TRBV3-1 (or the pseudogene TRBV3-2) and TRBJ1-1, and perhaps TRBD1 as D gene, on 5 matching bases. This TCR was sampled from a woman in her thirties or forties with acute COVID-19. Material: PBMCs or T cells enriched from blood (not recorded which). The DNA sequence is as follows: TGTGCCAGCAGCCGTGGGTGGGGGGGCACTGAAGCTTTCTTT. It is translated as CASSRGWGGTEAFF.